The 22 T cell receptor beta chains presented below share a single source sample, sequenced in a study of blood T cell repertoires in COVID-19. Assay used: immunoSEQ multiplex PCR; TCRdb lists only in-frame clones, some missing. The sample lists approximately 130,000 clones, around nine tenths occurring once. Specimen: peripheral blood. The receptors derive from a human donor in a cohort sampled during active COVID-19.

This clone was detected once. The chain's CDR3 is CASSTRARGTYGYTF. The CDR3 DNA is TGTGCCAGCAGCACACGCGCCAGGGGGACGTATGGCTACACCTTC. V is TRBV28 and J is TRBJ1-2, with TRBD1 matching 7 bases. Per germline, CDR1 MDHEN and CDR2 SYDVKM. The CDR3 sequence is 15 residues long. V lost 6 bases to trimming and J lost 5 bases; unmatched junction nucleotides: 12.

V gene TRBV6-5 combines with J gene TRBJ2-7, with TRBD1 matching 7 bases. Germline assignment: CDR1 MNHEY and CDR2 SVGAGI. The CDR3 length is 13 residues. V shed 6 bases, J shed 2 bases, and the junction held 4 bases outside the gene matches. This chain's CDR3 is CASSRQGTYEQYF. The CDR3 nucleotides read TGTGCCAGCAGCCGACAGGGAACCTACGAGCAGTACTTC.

This clone was picked up one time. The genes are TRBV12-3 or TRBV12-4 and TRBJ2-7; D perhaps matches TRBD1 (5 bases). Trimming took off 4 bases at V and 2 bases at J, with 9 bases between the two ends. CDR3 size: 13 residues. In DNA, the CDR3 is TGTGCCAGCAGTTCGGACACCGCCTACGAGCAGTACTTC. Amino acids: CASSSDTAYEQYF.

The J gene is TRBJ2-7, the V gene TRBV4-2, with 7 bases that match TRBD1. CDR1 LGHNA and CDR2 YNFKEQ come from the germline V gene. The CDR3 loop spans 16 amino acids. The ends lost 4 bases at V and 5 bases at J; junction bases unmatched: 14. The CDR3 sequence: CASSPWTAGQGDEQYF. The CDR3 nucleotides are TGTGCCAGCAGCCCCTGGACAGCCGGGCAGGGGGACGAGCAGTACTTC.

The count of this clone is one. The chain combines TRBV3-1 (or the pseudogene TRBV3-2) with TRBJ2-1; TRBD1 aligns across 9 bases. V was clipped by 0 bases and J by 4 bases; unmatched bases: 4. CDR3 length equals 16 residues. Germline-derived CDR1 and CDR2 are LGHDT and YNNKEL (reference sequence). The CDR3 sequence is CASSQDPGTGYNEQFF. The CDR3 DNA sequence: TGTGCCAGCAGCCAAGACCCCGGGACAGGGTACAATGAGCAGTTCTTC.

The gene calls are TRBV12-3 or TRBV12-4 and TRBJ2-7, with 7 bases matching TRBD1. This CDR3 region has 12 residues. Trimming cost V 5 bases and J 6 bases; bases outside gene matches: 4. This CDR3 reads CASSLDRVEQYF. For the CDR3, the DNA is TGTGCCAGCAGTCTCGACAGGGTCGAGCAGTACTTC.

The chain joins TRBV6-6 to TRBJ2-3; TRBD2 agrees at 14 bases. The V gene's germline CDR1 is MNHNY and CDR2 SVGAGI (reference sequence). This CDR3 region has 16 residues. V trimming: 5 bases; J trimming: 2 bases; junction bases outside the gene matches: 3. The CDR3 DNA is TGTGCCAGCAGTAAGGGACTAGCGGGAGACACAGATACGCAGTATTTT. Translation gives CASSKGLAGDTDTQYF.

The genes are TRBV12-3 or TRBV12-4 and TRBJ2-7; a weak D match, TRBD1 (5 bases). V dropped 1 base and J dropped 7 bases, with 8 bases sitting between them. The CDR3 totals 12 residues. DNA of the CDR3: TGTGCCAGCAGTTTAGAGGGGCAGGAGCAGTACTTC. Translated, it gives CASSLEGQEQYF.

This clone was seen many times. The chain has TRBV6-5 and TRBJ1-5; 8 nucleotides align to TRBD1. The CDR3 has 14 residues. Germline assignment: CDR1 MNHEY and CDR2 SVGAGI. Trimming at V came to 4 bases and at J to 4 bases, leaving 3 bases not matched to a gene. The CDR3 spells CASSSGTGNQPQHF. The CDR3 bases are TGTGCCAGCAGTTCCGGGACAGGAAATCAGCCCCAGCATTTT.

The chain employs TRBV5-6 and TRBJ2-7; 9 nucleotides agree with TRBD2. The CDR3 is made up of 16 amino acids. V gave up 1 base and J gave up 1 base; unmatched junction bases: 6. Germline-derived CDR1 and CDR2 are SGHDT and YYEEEE. CDR3 loop: CASSLFGTSKSYEQYF. The CDR3 DNA reads TGTGCCAGCAGCTTGTTTGGGACTAGCAAATCCTACGAGCAGTACTTC.

There are a few counts of this clone. This chain uses TRBV14 with TRBJ2-3; D gene uncertain. With 1 base removed from V and 1 base from J, the gap between germline ends came to 3 bases. Germline-derived CDR1 and CDR2 are SGHDN and FVKESK. The CDR3 extends over 13 amino acids. CDR3 loop: CASSQVGTDTQYF. CDR3 bases: TGTGCCAGCAGCCAAGTCGGCACAGATACGCAGTATTTT.

This clone was counted once. The V gene is TRBV12-5, the J gene TRBJ2-2; 11 nucleotides line up with TRBD2. Trimming cost V 4 bases and J 8 bases; bases outside gene matches: 9. This CDR3 contains 16 residues. CDR1 LGHNT and CDR2 FRNRAP come from the germline V gene. The CDR3: CASGWETSGITGELFF. The CDR3 region has the DNA TGTGCTAGTGGTTGGGAGACTAGCGGGATTACTGGGGAGCTGTTTTTT.

A few counts support this clone. The genes are TRBV19 and TRBJ2-7; the match to TRBD1 covers 9 bases. Trimming cost V 4 bases and J 1 base; bases outside gene matches: 8. The CDR3 runs 16 residues. The V gene's germline CDR1 is LNHDA and CDR2 SQIVND (reference sequence). The CDR3 spells CASSTRQGGRSYEQYF. The CDR3 DNA is TGTGCCAGTAGTACAAGACAGGGGGGAAGGTCCTACGAGCAGTACTTC.

The chain carries TRBV5-6 and TRBJ1-1; tentative D call: TRBD1 (6 bases). The CDR3 length is 15 residues. V lost 1 base and J 1 base, leaving 11 bases between the germline ends. The germline CDR1 and CDR2 sequences are SGHDT and YYEEEE. The CDR3: CASSLKVRGNTEAFF. CDR3 nucleotides: TGTGCCAGCAGCTTGAAGGTCAGGGGGAACACTGAAGCTTTCTTT.

This chain's CDR3 is CATRDSYTGELFF. CDR3 coding DNA: TGTGCCACCAGGGACAGTTACACCGGGGAGCTGTTTTTT. V and J are TRBV24-1 and TRBJ2-2; tentative D call: TRBD1 (6 bases). Germline CDR1 reads KGHDR; CDR2 reads SFDVKD. Between the trimmed V and J ends, which lost 7 bases and 3 bases, there was a span of 8 bases. The CDR3 runs to 13 residues.

This rearrangement joins TRBV5-1 to TRBJ1-2; perhaps TRBD1 as D (6 bases). CDR1 and CDR2 from the germline V gene are SGHRS and YFSETQ. Trimming cost V 7 bases and J 4 bases, with 11 bases left between them. CDR3 size: 12 residues. CDR3 in DNA: TGCGCCAGCCATACGACAGGCTATGGCTACACCTTC. Its protein product is CASHTTGYGYTF.

V and J are TRBV5-8 and TRBJ1-1, with 7 bases that match TRBD1. Looked up from germline, CDR1 is SGHTS and CDR2 is YDEGEE. CDR3 size: 15 residues. Unmatched junction bases numbered 9, after V lost 4 bases and J lost 3 bases. The CDR3 here is CASSALDRDHTEAFF. For the CDR3, the DNA is TGTGCCAGCAGCGCTCTAGACAGGGACCACACTGAAGCTTTCTTT.

This clone was picked up one time. The chain combines TRBV25-1 with TRBJ2-7; D is unclear. Germline CDR1 MGHDK, CDR2 SYGVNS. Trimming stripped 4 bases from V and 3 bases from J, with 10 bases between. The length of the CDR3 is 13 residues. The CDR3 region has the DNA TGTGCCAGCAGTGTGCAAGCAGGCTACGAGCAGTACTTC. This codes for CASSVQAGYEQYF.

V and J are TRBV7-9 and TRBJ2-3, with TRBD1 as a possible D gene (5 bases). Trimming stripped 1 base from V and 0 bases from J, with 11 bases between. The CDR3 runs to 16 residues. CDR1 and CDR2 from the germline V gene are SEHNR and FQNEAQ (reference sequence). The CDR3 bases are TGTGCCAGCAGCTTAGGTGGGGCGGTTAGCACAGATACGCAGTATTTT. This translates into CASSLGGAVSTDTQYF.

This clone was seen only once. V usage is TRBV4-2 and J usage is TRBJ1-1, with TRBD1 matching over 7 bases. With V trimmed by 1 base and J by 1 base, 9 bases remained unmatched. Germline V gives CDR1 LGHNA, CDR2 YNFKEQ. This CDR3 is built from 17 residues. CDR3 loop: CASSQGARGPGNTEAFF. CDR3 DNA: TGTGCCAGCAGCCAAGGTGCGAGGGGGCCGGGGAACACTGAAGCTTTCTTT.

The V call is TRBV3-1 (or the pseudogene TRBV3-2), the J call TRBJ1-3; TRBD1 aligns across 7 bases. The CDR3 spans 16 residues. Losses at the gene ends were 4 bases for V and 0 bases for J; bases not matched to a gene: 6. Germline loops: CDR1 LGHDT, CDR2 YNNKEL (reference sequence). CDR3 bases: TGTGCCAGCAGCCGGACTCAGGGGGTCTCTGGAAACACCATATATTTT. This gives the protein CASSRTQGVSGNTIYF.

The gene calls are TRBV9 and TRBJ2-1, with 7 bases identical to TRBD2. The germline V gene encodes CDR1 SGDLS and CDR2 YYNGEE. CDR3 size: 15 residues. Trimming took 0 bases from V and 1 from J; bases not matched to a gene: 1. The CDR3 DNA sequence: TGTGCCAGCAGCGTAGGTAGCGGGTCCTACAATGAGCAGTTCTTC. It codes for CASSVGSGSYNEQFF.